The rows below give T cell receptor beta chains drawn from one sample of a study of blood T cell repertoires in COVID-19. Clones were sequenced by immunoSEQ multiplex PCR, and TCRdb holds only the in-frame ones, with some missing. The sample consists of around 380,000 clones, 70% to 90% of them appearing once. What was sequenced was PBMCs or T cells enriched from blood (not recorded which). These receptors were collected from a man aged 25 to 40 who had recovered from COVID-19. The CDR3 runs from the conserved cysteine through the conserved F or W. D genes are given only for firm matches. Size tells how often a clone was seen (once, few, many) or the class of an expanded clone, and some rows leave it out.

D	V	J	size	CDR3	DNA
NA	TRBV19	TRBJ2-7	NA	CASKRTVNGEQYF	TGTGCCAGTAAAAGGACAGTCAACGGCGAGCAGTACTTC
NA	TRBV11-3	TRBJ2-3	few	CASSPRGGVADTQYF	TGTGCCAGCAGCCCTCGGGGTGGGGTGGCAGATACGCAGTATTTT
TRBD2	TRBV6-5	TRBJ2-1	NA	CASVPTSGGDEQFF	TGTGCCAGCGTCCCCACTAGCGGGGGGGATGAGCAGTTCTTC
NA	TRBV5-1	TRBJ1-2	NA	CASRFRGLEGYTF	TGCGCCAGCAGGTTCAGGGGTTTGGAGGGCTACACCTTC
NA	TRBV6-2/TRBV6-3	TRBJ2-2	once	CASSRDSGTGELFF	TGTGCCAGCAGCCGAGATAGCGGCACCGGGGAGCTGTTTTTT
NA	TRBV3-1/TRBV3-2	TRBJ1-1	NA	CASSQAEGNTEAFF	TGTGCCAGCAGCCAAGCTGAGGGCAACACTGAAGCTTTCTTT
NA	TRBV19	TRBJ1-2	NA	CASSIVGGKDGYTF	TGTGCCAGTAGTATCGTAGGGGGTAAAGATGGCTACACCTTC
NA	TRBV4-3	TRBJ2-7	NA	CASSQPVSRTYEQYF	TGCGCCAGCAGCCAGCCCGTTTCCAGGACCTACGAGCAGTACTTC
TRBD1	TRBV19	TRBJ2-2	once	CASKTTGVNTGELFF	TGTGCCAGTAAAACCACAGGGGTTAACACCGGGGAGCTGTTTTTT
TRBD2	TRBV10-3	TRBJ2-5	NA	CAIRSSGGFQETQYF	TGTGCCATCAGGAGTAGCGGGGGCTTTCAAGAGACCCAGTACTTC
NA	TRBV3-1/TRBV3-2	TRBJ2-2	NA	CASSQGGLTGELFF	TGTGCCAGCAGCCAAGGGGGGCTGACCGGGGAGCTGTTTTTT
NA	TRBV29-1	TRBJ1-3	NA	CSVEAGTGNTIYF	TGCAGCGTTGAAGCAGGGACTGGAAACACCATATATTTT
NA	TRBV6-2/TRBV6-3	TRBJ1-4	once	CASSLSYKLFF	TGTGCCAGCAGTCTTTCCTATAAACTGTTTTTT
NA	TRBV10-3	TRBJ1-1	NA	CAISDGGFMNTEAFF	TGTGCCATCAGTGACGGGGGGTTCATGAACACTGAAGCTTTCTTT
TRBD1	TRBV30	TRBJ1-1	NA	CAWTKTGYEGTEAFF	TGTGCCTGGACTAAGACAGGGTATGAAGGCACTGAAGCTTTCTTT
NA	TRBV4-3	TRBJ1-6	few	CASSQEGADFYNSPLHF	TGCGCCAGCAGCCAAGAAGGGGCAGACTTCTATAATTCACCCCTCCACTTT
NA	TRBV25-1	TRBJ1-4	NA	CASSDPRTTNEKLFF	TGTGCCAGCAGTGATCCCCGTACTACTAATGAAAAACTGTTTTTT
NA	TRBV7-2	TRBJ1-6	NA	CASSLLQGGSPLHF	TGTGCCAGCAGCTTACTTCAGGGAGGGTCACCCCTCCACTTT
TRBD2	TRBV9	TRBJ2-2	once	CASSTWTRTGELFF	TGTGCCAGCAGCACTTGGACTAGAACCGGGGAGCTGTTTTTT
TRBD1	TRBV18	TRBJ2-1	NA	CASSMGFGTGYNEQFF	TGTGCCAGCTCAATGGGATTTGGGACAGGTTACAATGAGCAGTTCTTC
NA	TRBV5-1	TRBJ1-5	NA	CASSLAGASNQPQHF	TGCGCCAGCAGCTTGGCAGGGGCTAGCAATCAGCCCCAGCATTTT
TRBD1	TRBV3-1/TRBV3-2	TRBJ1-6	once	CASSEQGGNSPLHF	TGTGCCAGCAGTGAACAGGGGGGTAATTCACCCCTCCACTTT
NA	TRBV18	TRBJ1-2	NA	CASSPGGDTLNGYTF	TGTGCCAGCTCACCGGGTGGGGACACCCTCAATGGCTACACCTTC
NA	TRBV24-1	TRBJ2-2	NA	CATSDSGQNTGELFF	TGTGCCACCAGTGATTCTGGGCAGAACACCGGGGAGCTGTTTTTT
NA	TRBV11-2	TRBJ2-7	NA	CASSLRSGSAYEQYF	TGTGCCAGCAGCTTACGGTCAGGGTCGGCCTACGAGCAGTACTTC
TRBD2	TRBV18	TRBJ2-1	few	CASSPGLASGEQFF	TGTGCCAGCTCACCGGGACTAGCGTCGGGTGAGCAGTTCTTC
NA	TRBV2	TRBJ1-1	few	CASSKDSRNTEAFF	TGTGCCAGCAGTAAGGACAGCAGGAACACTGAAGCTTTCTTT
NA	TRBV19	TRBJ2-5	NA	CASSIPFNGETQYF	TGTGCCAGTAGTATTCCTTTTAACGGAGAGACCCAGTACTTC
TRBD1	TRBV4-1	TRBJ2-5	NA	CASSQVTGGGLETQYF	TGCGCCAGCAGCCAGGTGACAGGGGGCGGCTTGGAGACCCAGTACTTC
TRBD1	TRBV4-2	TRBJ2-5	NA	CASSEPGQGKETQYF	TGTGCCAGCAGTGAACCGGGACAGGGTAAGGAGACCCAGTACTTC
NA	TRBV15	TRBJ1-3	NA	CATSRDLGYSGNTIYF	TGTGCCACCAGCAGAGACCTGGGCTACTCTGGAAACACCATATATTTT
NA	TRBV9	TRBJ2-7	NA	CASSVDVLGSGEQYF	TGTGCCAGCAGCGTAGACGTCCTGGGTTCAGGGGAGCAGTACTTC
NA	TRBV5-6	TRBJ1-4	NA	CASSFLTGRGGEKLFF	TGTGCCAGCAGCTTTTTGACAGGACGCGGGGGAGAAAAACTGTTTTTT
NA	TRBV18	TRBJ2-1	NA	CASSPQGEGQQFF	TGTGCCAGCTCACCACAAGGGGAAGGGCAGCAGTTCTTC
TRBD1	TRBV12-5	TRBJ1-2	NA	CANRTGPIPYGYTF	TGTGCTAACCGGACAGGGCCCATTCCCTATGGCTACACCTTC
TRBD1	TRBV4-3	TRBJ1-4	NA	CASSQSTLGTGVNEKLFF	TGCGCCAGCAGCCAGTCCACTCTCGGGACAGGGGTGAATGAAAAACTGTTTTTT
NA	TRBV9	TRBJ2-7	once	CASSVGHNASYEQYF	TGTGCCAGCAGCGTTGGTCACAACGCATCCTACGAGCAGTACTTC